Presented here are 30 T cell receptor beta chains from one specimen sequenced in a study of CD8+ T cells in alopecia areata. Treatment in this sample: oral pan-JAK inhibitor, 5-10 mg twice daily. Following RNA extraction, reverse transcription yielded cDNA that acted as the sequencing template. Method: immunoSEQ multiplex PCR; TCRdb's copy keeps in-frame clones and lacks some. Among 95,000 to 100,000 clones, 50% to 60% were seen once, and the ten largest hold about a sixth. Material: CD8+ T cells sorted from blood, obtained between weeks 55 and 65, from a patient treated with tofacitinib. The receptor set was obtained from a human donor with alopecia areata.

This sequence joins TRBV27 and TRBJ2-1, with no clear D. V lost 3 bases to trimming and J lost 0 bases, with 18 bases between them. CDR1 and CDR2 from the germline V gene are MNHEY and SMNVEV (reference sequence). The CDR3 totals 18 residues. CDR3: CASSLSVMSVGSYNEQFF. The CDR3 DNA reads as TGTGCCAGCAGTTTGTCGGTTATGAGCGTGGGCTCCTACAATGAGCAGTTCTTC.

V and J are TRBV27 and TRBJ1-5; D might be TRBD1 (5 bases). V shed 6 bases and J shed 4 bases, with 10 bases lying between them. The CDR3 loop spans 13 amino acids. CDR1 is MNHEY and CDR2 is SMNVEV in the germline V gene (reference sequence). Written as DNA, the CDR3 is TGTGCCAGCAGCCTGGGACCAAATCAGCCCCAGCATTTT. Residues: CASSLGPNQPQHF.

This chain links TRBV30 with TRBJ1-1; D gene ambiguous. Germline CDR1 GTSNPN, CDR2 SVGIG (reference sequence). This CDR3 is built from 11 residues. Trimming stripped 3 bases from V and 0 bases from J, with 2 bases between. The CDR3 nucleotides read TGTGCCTGGAGGATGAACACTGAAGCTTTCTTT. Translating it yields CAWRMNTEAFF.

The gene calls are TRBV5-1 and TRBJ2-7; 7 bases agree with TRBD2. Losses at the gene ends were 4 bases for V and 2 bases for J; bases not matched to a gene: 6. This CDR3 is 14 amino acids long. In germline, CDR1 is SGHRS, CDR2 YFSETQ. The CDR3 here is CASSGGGATYEQYF. CDR3 nucleotides: TGCGCCAGCAGCGGCGGGGGTGCGACCTACGAGCAGTACTTC.

The chain recombines TRBV5-6 with TRBJ1-2, with 7 bases identical to TRBD1. With 0 bases clipped from V and 1 base from J, the junction kept 6 bases outside the gene matches. This CDR3 spans 16 amino acids. Germline loops: CDR1 SGHDT, CDR2 YYEEEE. CDR3 coding DNA: TGTGCCAGCAGCTTGGGTAGATACAGGGGTAACTATGGCTACACCTTC. It codes for CASSLGRYRGNYGYTF. The entire variable domain, with the rest obtained from reference TRBV5-6 and TRBJ1-2, is as follows: DAGVTQSPTHLIKTRGQQVTLRCSPKSGHDTVSWYQQALGQGPQFIFQYYEEEERQRGNFPDRFSGHQFPNYSSELNVNALLLGDSALYLCASSLGRYRGNYGYTFGSGTRLTVV.

The chain employs TRBV4-1 and TRBJ1-6, with D possibly matching TRBD1 (5 bases). Per germline, CDR1 MGHRA and CDR2 YSYEKL. The CDR3 is 15 amino acids. V dropped 0 bases and J dropped 9 bases, with 12 bases sitting between them. The CDR3 region is CASSQEGVLGSPLHF. CDR3 DNA sequence: TGCGCCAGCAGCCAAGAGGGGGTACTGGGTTCACCCCTCCACTTT.

The chain employs TRBV6-5 and TRBJ2-3; 7 nucleotides match TRBD1. This CDR3 has 15 amino acids. The junction had 11 bases not matched to a gene; V was cut back by 5 bases and J by 6 bases. The germline V gene encodes CDR1 MNHEY and CDR2 SVGAGI. CDR3 bases: TGTGCCAGCAGTCTAGACAGGGAAATCCTGGATACGCAGTATTTT. It translates to CASSLDREILDTQYF.

The sample holds a few counts of this clone. The gene calls are TRBV25-1 and TRBJ1-2; tentatively, D is TRBD1 (5 bases). CDR1 and CDR2 (germline): MGHDK, SYGVNS. The CDR3 runs to 13 residues. V was pared by 5 bases and J by 10 bases, with 17 bases between. CDR3: CASSIIQGGDYTF. The CDR3 nucleotides are TGTGCCAGCAGTATCATCCAGGGAGGGGACTACACCTTC.

The chain carries TRBV6-5 and TRBJ2-5; D is unresolved. Germline V gene data show CDR1 as MNHEY and CDR2 as SVGAGI. The CDR3 extends over 15 amino acids. V dropped 0 bases and J dropped 1 base, with 9 bases sitting between them. The CDR3: CASSYSIGSQETQYF. The CDR3 region has the DNA TGTGCCAGCAGTTACTCGATAGGGTCCCAAGAGACCCAGTACTTC.

The chain uses TRBV27 and TRBJ1-4, with 7 nucleotides matching TRBD1. The CDR3 spans 14 residues. V trimming: 8 bases; J trimming: 10 bases; junction bases outside the gene matches: 13. Germline lookup yields CDR1 MNHEY and CDR2 SMNVEV (reference sequence). In DNA form, the CDR3 reads TGTGCCAGCGGGGAGCAGGACAGGCCGAGAAAACTGTTTTTT. This encodes CASGEQDRPRKLFF. Together with reference TRBV27 and TRBJ1-4, the CDR3 gives the full variable domain: EAQVTQNPRYLITVTGKKLTVTCSQNMNHEYMSWYRQDPGLGLRQIYYSMNVEVTDKGDVPEGYKVSRKEKRNFPLILESPSPNQTSLYFCASGEQDRPRKLFFGSGTQLSVL.

This clone was seen a handful of times. V is TRBV27 and J is TRBJ2-7, with D unresolved. The CDR3 totals 12 residues. Germline values: CDR1 MNHEY, CDR2 SMNVEV (reference sequence). V gave up 2 bases and J gave up 6 bases, with 8 bases separating them. The CDR3 DNA sequence: TGTGCCAGCAGTTTAGGGATGGGCGAGCAGTACTTC. As protein: CASSLGMGEQYF.

The chain employs TRBV30 and TRBJ2-7; no clear D. Germline values: CDR1 GTSNPN, CDR2 SVGIG (reference sequence). The V and J ends lost 5 bases and 5 bases respectively, with 10 bases between them. The CDR3 covers 11 residues. The CDR3 region is CAWAKSHEQYF. The CDR3 DNA sequence: TGTGCCTGGGCAAAGAGCCACGAGCAGTACTTC.

This chain uses TRBV30 with TRBJ1-1, with 8 bases identical to TRBD1. The V gene end was trimmed by 1 base and the J gene end by 3 bases; junction bases not matched to a gene: 4. The CDR3 has 14 amino acids. The germline V gene encodes CDR1 GTSNPN and CDR2 SVGIG (reference sequence). The CDR3 sequence: CAWSGGQGYTEAFF. DNA for the CDR3: TGTGCCTGGAGTGGCGGACAGGGCTACACTGAAGCTTTCTTT.

The chain is built from TRBV15 and TRBJ1-5, with a possible D match to TRBD1 (6 bases). The CDR3 spans 14 residues. The germline CDR1 and CDR2 sequences are LNHNV and YYDKDF (reference sequence). V dropped 4 bases and J dropped 6 bases, with 13 bases sitting between them. CDR3 in amino acids: CATSTGATSQPQHF. CDR3 coding DNA: TGTGCCACCAGCACAGGGGCGACGTCTCAGCCCCAGCATTTT.

Remarks on this clone: The junction departs from the called germline gene at one end, perhaps through a read error. V is TRBV19 and J is TRBJ2-7; TRBD1 or TRBD2 may be the D gene (5 bases each). The CDR3 spans 15 residues. In germline, CDR1 is LNHDA, CDR2 SQIVND (reference sequence). The chain's CDR3 is CASSLVPGPSSEQYF. CDR3 coding DNA: TGTGCCAGTAGCCTGGTCCCGGGACCGTCCTCCGAGCAGTACTTC.

The V and J genes are TRBV7-9 and TRBJ2-7; D unclear. The germline V gene has CDR1 SEHNR and CDR2 FQNEAQ (reference sequence). Trimming took 4 bases from V and 4 from J, leaving 8 bases between them. The CDR3 loop spans 12 amino acids. The CDR3 nucleotides read TGTGCCAGCAGCTCCCAGCTGTACGAGCAGTACTTC. Protein sequence: CASSSQLYEQYF.

The rearrangement links TRBV11-2 to TRBJ2-3; a weak D match, TRBD2 (5 bases). The CDR3 is 15 amino acids. CDR1 SGHAT and CDR2 FQNNGV come from the germline V gene. V lost 1 base and J 7 bases, leaving 15 bases between the germline ends. The CDR3 loop is CASSLGRASYHTQYF. Written as DNA, the CDR3 is TGTGCCAGCAGCTTAGGTCGGGCTAGCTATCATACGCAGTATTTT.

The V call is TRBV6-1, the J call TRBJ2-2, with 8 bases lining up with TRBD1. The germline V gene encodes CDR1 MNHNS and CDR2 SASEGT. V trimming: 10 bases; J trimming: 5 bases; junction bases outside the gene matches: 12. This CDR3 comprises 15 residues. DNA of the CDR3: TGTGCCACCCAAGGGTGGGACAGGAGGACCGGGGAGCTGTTTTTT. This translates into CATQGWDRRTGELFF.

On this clone: Other DNA sequences within the sample encode an identical CDR3. The J gene is TRBJ2-7, the V gene TRBV29-1, with TRBD1 identical over 9 bases. Germline CDR1 is SQVTM and CDR2 is ANQGSEA. Unmatched junction bases numbered 4, after V lost 6 bases and J lost 4 bases. There are 12 residues in the CDR3. CDR3 region: CSVPGQGYEQYF. The CDR3 DNA reads as TGCAGCGTGCCGGGACAGGGTTACGAGCAGTACTTC.

This sequence joins TRBV1 and TRBJ2-7. TRBV1 is listed as a pseudogene. The CDR3 totals 13 residues. The CDR3 loop is CTTPLRAPYEQYF. The DNA for the CDR3 is TGCACCACTCCTCTAAGGGCCCCCTACGAGCAGTACTTC.

The V and J genes are TRBV2 and TRBJ1-1, with D tentatively TRBD1 (6 bases). The ends were cut back, 6 bases at V and 13 bases at J, with 18 bases in the middle. The CDR3 sequence is 12 residues long. Germline-derived CDR1 and CDR2 are SNHLY and FYNNEI. The CDR3 here is CASRDRRDTHFF. CDR3 coding DNA: TGTGCCAGCAGAGATAGAAGGGACACCCATTTCTTT.

This clone was found once. J is TRBJ2-7 and V is TRBV6-1, with D possibly TRBD2 on 6 matching bases. Trimming left V 3 bases short and J 5 bases short, with 17 bases between. CDR3 length: 15 residues. Germline V lookup: CDR1 MNHNS, CDR2 SASEGT. CDR3 bases: TGTGCCAGCAGTGATGGCGGGACTCCTGTGGACGAGCAGTACTTC. Its protein product is CASSDGGTPVDEQYF.

The rearrangement links TRBV11-2 to TRBJ2-5, with unresolved D. In germline, CDR1 is SGHAT, CDR2 FQNNGV. The CDR3 runs 13 residues. V was clipped by 3 bases and J by 0 bases, with 5 bases between them. CDR3 region: CASSFEDQETQYF. The CDR3 region has the DNA TGTGCCAGCAGCTTCGAGGACCAAGAGACCCAGTACTTC.

V is TRBV11-2 and J is TRBJ2-5, with a tentative D call TRBD2 (7 bases). Germline assignment: CDR1 SGHAT and CDR2 FQNNGV. The CDR3 runs 14 residues. V was clipped by 4 bases and J by 4 bases, with 13 bases between them. As DNA, the CDR3 is TGTGCCAGCAGCTGGGAGGGACACGGAGAGACCCAGTACTTC. Translating it yields CASSWEGHGETQYF.

Only a few counts were recorded for this clone. The chain has TRBV5-1 and TRBJ2-2; perhaps TRBD2 as D (6 bases). Trimming took 4 bases from V and 6 from J, leaving 13 bases between them. The CDR3 has 14 residues. Germline CDR1 reads SGHRS; CDR2 reads YFSETQ. The CDR3 region has the DNA TGCGCCAGCAGCACCGCCTCGGGGGCCGGGGAGCTGTTTTTT. Encoded protein: CASSTASGAGELFF.

The CDR3 bases are TGTGCCAGCCGTGAGCAGGGCGGGACTGAAGCTTTCTTT. It yields the protein CASREQGGTEAFF. The chain combines TRBV27 with TRBJ1-1; D perhaps matches TRBD1 (5 bases). In germline, CDR1 is MNHEY, CDR2 SMNVEV (reference sequence). Trimming cost V 8 bases and J 5 bases, with 15 bases left between them. The CDR3 is 13 amino acids.

J is TRBJ1-1 and V is TRBV4-1, with D tentatively TRBD1 (5 bases). Germline V gene data show CDR1 as MGHRA and CDR2 as YSYEKL. There are 14 residues in the CDR3. The V end lost 0 bases, the J end lost 8 bases, and 13 bases lay between the germline ends. DNA of the CDR3: TGCGCCAGCAGCCAAGAAGGGGCCCGACAGGAAGCTTTCTTT. It specifies CASSQEGARQEAFF.

The chain combines TRBV14 with TRBJ1-2; D is ambiguous. The CDR3 is made up of 14 amino acids. Germline CDR1 reads SGHDN; CDR2 reads FVKESK. The V end lost 1 base, the J end lost 8 bases, and 14 bases lay between the germline ends. The CDR3 spells CASSQGDTLEGYTF. CDR3 sequence (DNA): TGTGCCAGCAGCCAAGGGGATACCTTGGAAGGCTACACCTTC.

The J gene is TRBJ2-7, the V gene TRBV4-1; 8 bases agree with TRBD1. Per germline, CDR1 MGHRA and CDR2 YSYEKL. The CDR3 runs to 14 residues. The ends lost 4 bases at V and 3 bases at J; junction bases unmatched: 5. CDR3 nucleotides: TGCGCCAGCAGCCCATCAGACAGGGGCTACGAGCAGTACTTC. Protein product: CASSPSDRGYEQYF.

The genes are TRBV7-9 and TRBJ2-1; D not resolved. CDR3 size: 10 residues. Trimming took 1 base from V and 8 from J, leaving 0 bases between them. CDR1 is SEHNR and CDR2 is FQNEAQ in the germline V gene (reference sequence). DNA of the CDR3: TGTGCCAGCAGCTTAGATGAGCAGTTCTTC. This gives the protein CASSLDEQFF. The full variable domain, in which reference TRBV7-9 and TRBJ2-1 provide the parts outside the CDR3, is DTGVSQNPRHKITKRGQNVTFRCDPISEHNRLYWYRQTLGQGPEFLTYFQNEAQLEKSRLLSDRFSAERPKGSFSTLEIQRTEQGDSAMYLCASSLDEQFFGPGTRLTVL.